This TCR beta chain was sequenced during a study of blood T cell repertoires in COVID-19. At the level of the study: Spain, Italy and the United States supplied samples that represented acute and convalescent COVID-19. The analysed material was cDNA or gDNA that came from T cells, B-cell-depleted T cells, or PBMCs.

Per the original methods: Nucleated cell counts were estimated from reference gene primer amplification. Sequenced by immunoSEQ multiplex PCR; TCRdb stores in-frame clones only, minus some. The V and J calls and the clone size are those of that table, but D and trimming were determined from the DNA. Of roughly 230,000 clones in the sample, almost 90% were seen once. Trimming removed 6 bases from V and 6 bases from J; junction bases left unmatched: 9. The CDR3 spans 15 residues. The V gene's germline CDR1 is MNHEY and CDR2 SVGEGT. During active infection, Seattle patients enrolled and were then monitored through disease.

The V call is TRBV6-2 or TRBV6-3, the J call TRBJ2-2; 8 nucleotides align to TRBD1. The sample was peripheral blood. The source is a woman in her sixties with COVID-19, enrolled during active disease. CDR3 sequence: CASSNTPQGAGELFF. CDR3 coding DNA: TGTGCCAGCAGCAACACACCACAGGGGGCCGGGGAGCTGTTTTTT.